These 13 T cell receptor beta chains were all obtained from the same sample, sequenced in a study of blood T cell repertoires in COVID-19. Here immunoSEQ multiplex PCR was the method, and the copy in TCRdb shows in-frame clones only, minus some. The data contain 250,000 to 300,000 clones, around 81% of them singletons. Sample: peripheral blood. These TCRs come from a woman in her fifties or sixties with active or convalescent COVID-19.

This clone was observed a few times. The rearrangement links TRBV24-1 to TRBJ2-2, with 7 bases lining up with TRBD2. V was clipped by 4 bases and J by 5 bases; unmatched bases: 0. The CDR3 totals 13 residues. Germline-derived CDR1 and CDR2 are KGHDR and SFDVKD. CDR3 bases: TGTGCCACCAGTGAAGCGGGGACCGGGGAGCTGTTTTTT. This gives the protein CATSEAGTGELFF.

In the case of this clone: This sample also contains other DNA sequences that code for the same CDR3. CDR3 loop: CASSQYSSYEQYF. DNA of the CDR3: TGTGCCAGCAGCCAGTACTCGTCCTACGAGCAGTACTTC. The rearrangement joins TRBV3-1 (or the pseudogene TRBV3-2) to TRBJ2-7; unclear D gene. Germline-derived CDR1 and CDR2 are LGHDT and YNNKEL (reference sequence). V shed 3 bases and J shed 1 base, with 7 bases lying between them. The CDR3 loop spans 13 amino acids.

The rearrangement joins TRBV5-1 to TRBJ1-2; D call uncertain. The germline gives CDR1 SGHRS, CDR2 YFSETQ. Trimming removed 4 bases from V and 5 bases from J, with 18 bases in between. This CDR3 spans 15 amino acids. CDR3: CASSPDLTIKYGYTF. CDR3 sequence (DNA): TGCGCCAGCAGCCCCGACTTGACCATAAAGTATGGCTACACCTTC.

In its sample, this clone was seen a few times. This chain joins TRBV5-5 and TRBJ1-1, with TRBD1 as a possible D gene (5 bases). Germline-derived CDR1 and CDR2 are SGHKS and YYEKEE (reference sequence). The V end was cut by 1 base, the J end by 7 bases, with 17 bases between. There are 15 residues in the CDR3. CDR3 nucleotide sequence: TGTGCCAGCAGCTTGTTAGGTGAAGGGGTTGGTGAAGCTTTCTTT. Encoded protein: CASSLLGEGVGEAFF.

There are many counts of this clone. The CDR3 nucleotides are TGTGCCAGCAGCTCCGACAGAGATCAGCCCCAGCATTTT. It specifies CASSSDRDQPQHF. V and J are TRBV11-2 and TRBJ1-5, with TRBD1 as a possible D gene (5 bases). CDR3 length: 13 amino acids. Germline V CDR1 and CDR2: SGHAT, FQNNGV. V was pared by 4 bases and J by 5 bases, with 9 bases between.

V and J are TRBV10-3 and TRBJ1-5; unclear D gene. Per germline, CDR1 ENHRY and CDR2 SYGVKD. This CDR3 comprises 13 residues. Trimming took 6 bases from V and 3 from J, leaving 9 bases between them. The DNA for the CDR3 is TGTGCCATCAGCGGCGGGGACAATCAGCCCCAGCATTTT. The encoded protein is CAISGGDNQPQHF.

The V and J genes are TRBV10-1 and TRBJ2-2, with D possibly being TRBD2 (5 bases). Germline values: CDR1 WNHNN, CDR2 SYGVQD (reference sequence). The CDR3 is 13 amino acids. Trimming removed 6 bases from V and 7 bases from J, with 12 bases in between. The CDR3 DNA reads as TGCGCCAGCAGAAAAGCAGGAGGCGGGGAGCTGTTTTTT. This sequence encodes CASRKAGGGELFF.

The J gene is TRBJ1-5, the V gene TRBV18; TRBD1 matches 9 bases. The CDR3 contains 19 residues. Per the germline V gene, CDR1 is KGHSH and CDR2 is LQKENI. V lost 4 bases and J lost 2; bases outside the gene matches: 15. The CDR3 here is CASSLIHSGQGKGNQPQHF. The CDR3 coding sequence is TGTGCCAGCTCACTAATCCACTCGGGACAGGGAAAGGGCAATCAGCCCCAGCATTTT.

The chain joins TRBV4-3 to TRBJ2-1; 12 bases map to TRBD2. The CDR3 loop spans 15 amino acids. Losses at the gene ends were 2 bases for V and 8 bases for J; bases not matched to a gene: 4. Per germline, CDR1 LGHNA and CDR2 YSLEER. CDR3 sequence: CASSQRLAGEDEQFF. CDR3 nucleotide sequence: TGCGCCAGCAGCCAACGACTAGCGGGGGAGGATGAGCAGTTCTTC.

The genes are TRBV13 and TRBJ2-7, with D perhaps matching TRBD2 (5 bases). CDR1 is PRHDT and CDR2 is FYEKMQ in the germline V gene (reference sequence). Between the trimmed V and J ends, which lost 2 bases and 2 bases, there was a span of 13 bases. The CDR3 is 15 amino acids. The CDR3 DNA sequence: TGTGCCAGCAGCTTAAGAGGGCTAGTAACCTACGAGCAGTACTTC. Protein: CASSLRGLVTYEQYF.

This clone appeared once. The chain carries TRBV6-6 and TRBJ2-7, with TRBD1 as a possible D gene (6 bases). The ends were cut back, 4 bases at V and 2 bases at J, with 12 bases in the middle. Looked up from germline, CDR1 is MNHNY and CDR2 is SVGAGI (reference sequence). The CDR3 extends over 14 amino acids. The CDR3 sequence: CASSLNREPYEQYF. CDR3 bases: TGTGCCAGCAGTTTAAACAGGGAACCCTACGAGCAGTACTTC.

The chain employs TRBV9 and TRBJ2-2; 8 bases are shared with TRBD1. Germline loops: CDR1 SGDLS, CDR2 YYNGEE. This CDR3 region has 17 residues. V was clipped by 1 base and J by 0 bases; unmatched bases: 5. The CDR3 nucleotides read TGTGCCAGCAGCGTATCGACAGGGGCCGCGAACACCGGGGAGCTGTTTTTT. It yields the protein CASSVSTGAANTGELFF.

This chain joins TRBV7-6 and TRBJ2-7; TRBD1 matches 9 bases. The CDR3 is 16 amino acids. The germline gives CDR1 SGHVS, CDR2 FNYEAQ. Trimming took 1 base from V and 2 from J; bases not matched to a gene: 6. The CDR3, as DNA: TGTGCCAGCAGCTTAGGGGCAACAGGGGGCACCTACGAGCAGTACTTC. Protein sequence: CASSLGATGGTYEQYF.